This T cell receptor (beta chain) was sequenced in a study of blood T cell repertoires in COVID-19. Study-level information: Spain, Italy and the United States supplied samples that represented acute and convalescent COVID-19.

Authors' analysis steps: Estimates of nucleated cell counts were drawn from the amplification of reference gene primers. The data were produced by immunoSEQ multiplex PCR, yet TCRdb's version contains in-frame clones alone and is incomplete. The DNA gave D and trimming, while V, J and clone size come from that table. The sample contains hundreds of thousands of clones, around nine tenths of which appear only once. Enrolled through a virtual design, the participants were between roughly 18 and 89 years of age and came from around 25 US areas. Cohort assignment relied on participant-reported clinical history. The CDR3 sequence is 16 residues long. Germline lookup yields CDR1 SGHKS and CDR2 YYEKEE (reference sequence). Trimming took off 4 bases at V and 4 bases at J, with 17 bases between the two ends.

The clonotype was recovered from a woman aged 50 to 60 who had recovered from COVID-19. The chain joins TRBV5-5 to TRBJ2-2; D may be TRBD2 (5 bases). The sequenced sample was PBMCs or T cells enriched from blood (not recorded which). The CDR3 sequence is CASSPPAAEATGELFF. The CDR3, as DNA: TGTGCCAGCAGCCCCCCAGCAGCGGAGGCCACCGGGGAGCTGTTTTTT.